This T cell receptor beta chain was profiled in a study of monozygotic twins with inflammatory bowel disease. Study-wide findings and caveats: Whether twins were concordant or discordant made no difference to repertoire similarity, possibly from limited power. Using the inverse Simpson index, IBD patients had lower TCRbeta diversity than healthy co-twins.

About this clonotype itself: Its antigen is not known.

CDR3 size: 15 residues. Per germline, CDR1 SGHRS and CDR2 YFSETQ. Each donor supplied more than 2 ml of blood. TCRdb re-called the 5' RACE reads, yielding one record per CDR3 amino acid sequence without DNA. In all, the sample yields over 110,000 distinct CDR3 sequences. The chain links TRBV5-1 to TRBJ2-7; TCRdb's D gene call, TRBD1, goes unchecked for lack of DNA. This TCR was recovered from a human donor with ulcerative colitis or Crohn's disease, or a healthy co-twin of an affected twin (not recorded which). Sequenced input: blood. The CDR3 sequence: CASSPQSGGYYEQYF.